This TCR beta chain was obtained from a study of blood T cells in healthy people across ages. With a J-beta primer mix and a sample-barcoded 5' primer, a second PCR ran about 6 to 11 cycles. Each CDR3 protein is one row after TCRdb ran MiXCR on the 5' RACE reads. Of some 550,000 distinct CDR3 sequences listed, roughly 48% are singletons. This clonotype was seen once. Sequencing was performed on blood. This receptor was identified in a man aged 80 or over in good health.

This CDR3 reads CASSQDIMGGSYNEQYF. The DNA for the CDR3 is TGTGCCAGCAGCCAAGATATAATGGGGGGTTCCTACAATGAGCAGTACTTC. The chain recombines TRBV14 with TRBJ2-5; possibly TRBD2 for D (6 bases). This CDR3 is built from 17 residues. Germline assignment: CDR1 SGHDN and CDR2 FVKESK. V lost 0 bases, J lost 11 bases, and 25 bases lay in between.